This TCR beta chain originates from a study of immune characterization of retroperitoneal liposarcoma (dated by TCRdb to about 2019). On this clonotype: Its antigen remains undetermined. No base qualities exist here, and no much larger clone lies one base off it.

The library was produced with PCR. The listed sequencing device is NextSeq 500. The raw public data were reprocessed by TCRdb itself: fastp quality trimming at Q25, MiXCR clonotype calling, in-frame beta chains only. Each record represents a unique CDR3 protein, reported with the most common genes and DNA among its rows. The sample table holds approximately 9,300 distinct CDR3 sequences, of which more than 35% were seen once. 20% to 25% of the sample is taken by the ten largest. In the germline V gene (reference sequence), CDR1 corresponds to WNHNN and CDR2 to SYGVQD. The CDR3 covers 16 residues, taking in both the cysteine and the phenylalanine. The kept DNA is CDR3 alone, 48 bases in frame from the first base. The germline V and J ends show losses of 0 bases and 9 bases respectively, and no gene match explains 10 bases of the junction.

The clonotype was recovered from a male donor with retroperitoneal liposarcoma. The chain is assembled from TRBV10-1 and TRBJ2-1; the junction holds 8 bases that match TRBD1. The sequenced material came from tumor tissue. At the DNA level, the sequence is TGCGCCAGCAGTGAGTCGGATTTCAGGGGGCAAGGTGAGCAGTTCTTC. This encodes CASSESDFRGQGEQFF.